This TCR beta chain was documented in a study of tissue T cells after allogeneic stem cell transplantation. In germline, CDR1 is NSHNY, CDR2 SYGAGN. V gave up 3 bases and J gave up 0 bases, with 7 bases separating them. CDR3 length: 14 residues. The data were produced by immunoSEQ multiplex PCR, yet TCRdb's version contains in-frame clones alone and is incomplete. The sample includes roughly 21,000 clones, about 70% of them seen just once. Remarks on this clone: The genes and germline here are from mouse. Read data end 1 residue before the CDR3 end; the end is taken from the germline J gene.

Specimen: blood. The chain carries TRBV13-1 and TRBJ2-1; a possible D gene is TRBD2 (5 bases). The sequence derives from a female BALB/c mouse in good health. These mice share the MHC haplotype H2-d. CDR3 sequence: CASSGTFNYAEQFF. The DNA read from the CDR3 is TGTGCCAGCAGTGGGACTTTTAACTATGCTGAGCAGTTC.